This entry lists 21 T cell receptor beta chains sequenced from one sample in a study of low-dose radiotherapy and immunotherapy resistance in tumors. Indicated time point: before trial treatment. cDNA synthesis used a TRAV/TRBV-specific primer set for both chains. It was with a constant-region primer and a V-primer adapter that TCRs were amplified over about 19 PCR cycles. TCRdb reprocessed the reads via MiXCR and lists one record per CDR3 protein. The sample lists 35,000 to 50,000 distinct CDR3 sequences; roughly 30% were seen once. Here the sequenced sample was PBMCs, taken before treatment. Receptors originate from a male donor with gallbladder cancer.

This clonotype showed up many times. In DNA, the CDR3 is TGCGCCAGCAGTGAGGGACCCCTATCTAATTCACCCCTCCACTTT. Encoded protein: CASSEGPLSNSPLHF. This chain connects TRBV10-2 to TRBJ1-6; no clear D gene. Trimming left V 2 bases short and J 6 bases short, with 11 bases between. The CDR3 totals 15 residues. In germline, CDR1 is WSHSY, CDR2 SAAADI.

The chain uses TRBV5-1 and TRBJ2-1; D perhaps matches TRBD2 (5 bases). Deletions cut 5 bases from V and 0 bases from J, with 12 bases between. CDR1 and CDR2 from the germline V gene are SGHRS and YFSETQ. This CDR3 region has 15 residues. The CDR3 nucleotides are TGCGCCAGCAGGGCGGAGGTTTTCTCCTACAATGAGCAGTTCTTC. Translation: CASRAEVFSYNEQFF.

As concerns this clonotype: A far larger clone is only one base removed, so a read error is likely. The gene calls are TRBV7-3 and TRBJ2-7; TRBD1 matches at 7 bases. Germline loops: CDR1 SGHTA, CDR2 FQGTGA. The CDR3 consists of 14 residues. The CDR3 DNA sequence: TGTGCCAGCAGAGCAGGGGGTAGCTCCTACGAGCGGTACTTC. This translates into CASRAGGSSYERYF.

This clonotype is judged medium-sized. This chain uses TRBV6-2 or TRBV6-3 with TRBJ2-7; D is perhaps TRBD1 (6 bases). This CDR3 region has 14 residues. Germline V lookup: CDR1 MNHEY, CDR2 SVGEGT. The V end was cut by 7 bases, the J end by 0 bases, with 13 bases between. CDR3 residues: CASTYRDSSYEQYF. CDR3 DNA sequence: TGTGCCAGCACCTACAGGGATTCCTCCTACGAGCAGTACTTC.

Worth noting for this clonotype: This is likely an artifact of a read error, given a far larger clone one base away. The chain links TRBV7-9 to TRBJ2-3; 12 nucleotides line up with TRBD2. The trim removed 6 bases at V and 2 bases at J, leaving 12 bases unmatched. This CDR3 region has 18 residues. In germline, CDR1 is SEHNR, CDR2 FQNEAQ (reference sequence). The chain's CDR3 is CASSWALAGGFYTDTQYF. The CDR3 DNA sequence: TGTGCCAGCAGTTGGGCACTAGCGGGAGGATTCTACACAGATACGCAGTATTTT.

This clonotype appeared a few times. The genes are TRBV30 and TRBJ1-2, with a possible D match to TRBD1 (6 bases). Per germline, CDR1 GTSNPN and CDR2 SVGIG (reference sequence). The CDR3 spans 15 residues. V dropped 2 bases and J dropped 5 bases, with 18 bases sitting between them. CDR3 in amino acids: CAWSIAEDSPYGYTF. The CDR3, as DNA: TGTGCCTGGAGTATCGCAGAGGACAGCCCGTATGGCTACACCTTC. Looking up the rest from reference TRBV30 and TRBJ1-2 gives the full variable domain: SQTIHQWPATLVQPVGSPLSLECTVEGTSNPNLYWYRQAAGRGLQLLFYSVGIGQISSEVPQNLSASRPQDRQFILSSKKLLLSDSGFYLCAWSIAEDSPYGYTFGSGTRLTVV.

In this sample, this clonotype turned up many times. The rearrangement links TRBV9 to TRBJ2-3; D unresolved. This CDR3 contains 15 residues. Germline V gives CDR1 SGDLS, CDR2 YYNGEE. V shed 0 bases and J shed 0 bases, with 8 bases lying between them. This CDR3 is CASSVGQASTDTQYF. CDR3 sequence (DNA): TGTGCCAGCAGCGTAGGGCAGGCTAGCACAGATACGCAGTATTTT.

This clonotype was seen at least ten times. This rearrangement joins TRBV11-3 to TRBJ2-5; 9 nucleotides agree with TRBD2. The CDR3 covers 15 residues. Losses at the gene ends were 5 bases for V and 2 bases for J; bases not matched to a gene: 6. Germline CDR1 and CDR2: SGHNT and YENEEA. CDR3 protein: CASSPSGTLQETQYF. The CDR3 coding sequence is TGTGCCAGCAGCCCTAGCGGGACCCTACAAGAGACCCAGTACTTC.

By share, this clonotype counts as medium-sized. The chain joins TRBV5-1 to TRBJ2-6; TRBD2 agrees at 8 bases. The J segment lost 4 bases and the V segment lost 4 bases, leaving 10 bases of the junction unmatched. The CDR3 is 17 amino acids. Germline CDR1 SGHRS, CDR2 YFSETQ. CDR3: CASSGGTSSPGANVLTF. For the CDR3, the DNA is TGCGCCAGCAGCGGCGGGACTAGTTCCCCCGGGGCCAACGTCCTGACTTTC.

This clonotype has at least ten counts. The rearrangement uses TRBV2 and TRBJ1-1, with D unclear. CDR1 is SNHLY, CDR2 FYNNEI, per germline. V shed 6 bases and J shed 2 bases, with 10 bases lying between them. The CDR3 runs 13 residues. This CDR3 reads CASRFQKNTEAFF. For the CDR3, the DNA is TGTGCCAGCAGGTTCCAAAAAAACACTGAAGCTTTCTTT. The whole variable domain, filled in from reference TRBV2 and TRBJ1-1, reads EPEVTQTPSHQVTQMGQEVILRCVPISNHLYFYWYRQILGQKVEFLVSFYNNEISEKSEIFDDQFSVERPDGSNFTLKIRSTKLEDSAMYFCASRFQKNTEAFFGQGTRLTVV.

This rearrangement joins TRBV29-1 to TRBJ2-1, with 13 bases matching TRBD2. Germline CDR1 is SQVTM and CDR2 is ANQGSEA. V lost 7 bases, J lost 7 bases, and 13 bases stayed unmatched. CDR3 length: 16 amino acids. Here the CDR3 DNA reads TGCAGCGCGGACAGGGCCGGACTAGCGGGAGTGAATGAGCAGTTCTTC. Its translation: CSADRAGLAGVNEQFF.

This clonotype ranks as medium-sized. CDR3 region: CASSDGTPYNEQFF. The DNA of the CDR3 is TGTGCCAGCAGTGATGGGACACCCTACAATGAGCAGTTCTTC. This chain joins TRBV2 and TRBJ2-1; possible D gene TRBD1, 6 bases. This CDR3 spans 14 amino acids. CDR1 is SNHLY and CDR2 is FYNNEI in the germline V gene. V shed 3 bases and J shed 2 bases, with 8 bases lying between them.

This clonotype is deemed medium-sized. The chain recombines TRBV5-1 with TRBJ2-1, with TRBD2 identical over 9 bases. The CDR3 loop spans 16 amino acids. The germline V gene encodes CDR1 SGHRS and CDR2 YFSETQ. The V segment lost 5 bases and the J segment 5 bases; nucleotides outside the gene matches: 11. This chain's CDR3 is CASSPAASGRNNEQFF. The CDR3 nucleotides are TGCGCCAGCAGTCCCGCGGCGAGCGGGAGGAACAATGAGCAGTTCTTC.

In regard to this clonotype: A read error is likely here: a far larger clone is one base away. The V and J genes are TRBV7-9 and TRBJ1-2, with no clear D. The germline CDR1 and CDR2 sequences are SEHNR and FQNEAQ (reference sequence). The CDR3 runs to 14 residues. The V gene lost 5 bases and the J gene lost 1 base, with 11 bases spanning the gap. Written as DNA, the CDR3 is TGTGCCAGCAGCCCAAGACCCGGTAACTATGGCTACACCTTC. Protein product: CASSPRPGNYGYTF.

This clonotype was found many times. J is TRBJ2-3 and V is TRBV10-3, with 10 nucleotides matching TRBD2. V lost 0 bases and J lost 5; bases outside the gene matches: 23. This CDR3 spans 22 amino acids. Germline CDR1 ENHRY, CDR2 SYGVKD. The CDR3: CAISESRRTSGEILTGLDTQYF. DNA of the CDR3: TGTGCCATCAGTGAGTCGAGAAGGACTAGCGGAGAAATCCTGACCGGGCTAGATACGCAGTATTTT.

A remark on this clonotype: A far bigger clonotype differs at one base, so this is likely a read error. This sequence joins TRBV13 and TRBJ1-1, with D possibly TRBD1 on 6 matching bases. The CDR3 is 13 residues long. Germline lookup yields CDR1 PRHDT and CDR2 FYEKMQ (reference sequence). For the CDR3, the DNA is TGTGCCGGCAGCTTAGGGGGGGAGACTGAAGCTTTCTTT. Translation: CAGSLGGETEAFF.

About this clonotype: It differs at one base from a far larger clone, so likely a read error. The gene calls are TRBV7-6 and TRBJ2-5; TRBD2 agrees at 7 bases. Germline loops: CDR1 SGHVS, CDR2 FNYEAQ. This CDR3 comprises 15 residues. V lost 1 base to trimming and J lost 11 bases; unmatched junction nucleotides: 13. The CDR3 sequence is CASSLETSSYNEQYF. In DNA form, the CDR3 reads TGTGCCAGCAGCTTAGAGACTAGCTCCTACAATGAGCAGTACTTC.

This clonotype was counted at least ten times. The rearrangement uses TRBV29-1 and TRBJ2-1, with 7 bases matching TRBD2. The length of the CDR3 is 12 residues. V lost 7 bases and J lost 6; bases outside the gene matches: 6. The germline CDR1 and CDR2 sequences are SQVTM and ANQGSEA. CDR3 in DNA: TGCAGCGCGGGTAGACTAGCCAATGAGCAGTTCTTC. Its translation: CSAGRLANEQFF.

This clonotype was seen at least ten times. V is TRBV6-5 and J is TRBJ2-1; the D gene could be TRBD1 or TRBD2 (6 bases each). This CDR3 has 16 amino acids. Deletions cut 6 bases from V and 0 bases from J, with 15 bases between. CDR1 and CDR2 (germline): MNHEY, SVGAGI. For the CDR3, the DNA is TGTGCCAGCAGAGACGCGGGACAATTCTCCTACAATGAGCAGTTCTTC. Amino acid sequence: CASRDAGQFSYNEQFF.

Worth noting for this clonotype: One base separates it from a far larger clone, so it is likely a read error. The chain recombines TRBV13 with TRBJ2-5, with D uncertain. Looked up from germline, CDR1 is PRHDT and CDR2 is FYEKMQ (reference sequence). This CDR3 is built from 15 residues. Trimming pared 7 bases from V and 0 bases from J, leaving 15 bases between. CDR3 amino acids: CASIGSSGYQETQYF. CDR3 DNA sequence: TGTGCCAGCATTGGAAGCTCGGGCTACCAAGAGACCCAGTACTTC.

This clonotype was seen at least ten times. The chain employs TRBV20-1 and TRBJ2-7; D is perhaps TRBD1 (7 bases). The length of the CDR3 is 15 residues. CDR1 DFQATT and CDR2 SNEGSKA come from the germline V gene (reference sequence). V gave up 5 bases and J gave up 0 bases, with 17 bases separating them. Written as DNA, the CDR3 is TGCAGTGCTCCCGGGGGCAGGGGGAGCTCCTACGAGCAGTACTTC. Translated: CSAPGGRGSSYEQYF.